The clone carrying this TCR beta chain was seen at least ten times. Time point defined: persistent/refractory GD, antithyroid drugs over 5 years with positive TRAb. The TCR library used RNA extracted from PBMCs. The data are from a study of regulatory T cells in long-lasting Graves disease. V was pared by 2 bases and J by 9 bases, with 3 bases of the junction left unmatched. Germline V gene data show CDR1 as SGHRS and CDR2 as YFSETQ. There are 12 residues in the CDR3. Libraries of TCR beta came from iRepertoire HTBI primers plus Arm-PCR of CDR3 regions. TCRdb used MiXCR to reprocess the multiplex PCR reads, holding one entry per CDR3 protein. The sample consists of a few hundred thousand distinct CDR3 sequences, roughly a quarter of them appearing once.

The clonotype originates from a female donor with Graves disease. The specimen comprised peripheral blood mononuclear cells (PBMCs), sampled when the disease was refractory, from a patient treated with antithyroid drugs. The gene calls are TRBV5-1 and TRBJ1-1, with 8 bases matching TRBD1. This CDR3 reads CASSFFRGQAFF. Written as DNA, the CDR3 is TGCGCCAGCAGCTTCTTCAGGGGGCAAGCTTTCTTT.